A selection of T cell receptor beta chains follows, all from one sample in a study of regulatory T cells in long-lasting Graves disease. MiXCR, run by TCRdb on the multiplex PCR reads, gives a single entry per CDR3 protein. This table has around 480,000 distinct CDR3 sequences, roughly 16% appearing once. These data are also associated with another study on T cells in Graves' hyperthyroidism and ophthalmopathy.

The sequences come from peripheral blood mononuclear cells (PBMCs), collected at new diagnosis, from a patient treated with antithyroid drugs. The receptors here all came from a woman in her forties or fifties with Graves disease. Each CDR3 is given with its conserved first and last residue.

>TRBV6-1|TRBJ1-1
CASSERLDRGAFF
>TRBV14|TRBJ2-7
CASSQVASYEQYF
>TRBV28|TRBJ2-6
CASRTGSNVLTF
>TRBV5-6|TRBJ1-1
CASSLDRGSAMGTEAFF
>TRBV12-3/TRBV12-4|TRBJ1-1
CASSATTVNTEAFF
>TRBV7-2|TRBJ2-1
CASSLPGGLYNEQFF
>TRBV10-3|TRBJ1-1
CAISDTGQGSFGTEAFF
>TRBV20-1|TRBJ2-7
CSASMGKRGGHGEQYF
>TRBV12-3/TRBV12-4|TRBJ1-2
CASSLRGRYGYTF
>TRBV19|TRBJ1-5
CASSLGQGLSQPQHF
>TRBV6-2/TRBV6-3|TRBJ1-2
CASSYDGPGREYYGYTF
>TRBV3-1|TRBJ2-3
CASSHYQTRAGDTQYF
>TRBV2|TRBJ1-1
CASSVAGNTEAFF
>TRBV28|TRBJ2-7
CASSESGRGGESSDYEQYF
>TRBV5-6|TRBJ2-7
CASNPQGARVDEQYF
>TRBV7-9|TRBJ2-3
CAGTIGGAEEGPQYF
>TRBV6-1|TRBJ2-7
CASSRREQYF
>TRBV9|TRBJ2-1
CASSVGRPGLAGGHLGYNEQFF
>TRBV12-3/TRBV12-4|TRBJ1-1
CASSLSFNTEAFF
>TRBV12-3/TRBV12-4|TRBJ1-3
CASGTYSSGNTIYF
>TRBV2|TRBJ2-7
CASSEAGSGGGYEQYF
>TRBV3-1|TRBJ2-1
CASSQEQSGTGSIHEQFF
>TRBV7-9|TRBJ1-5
CASSLDAGQNRHF
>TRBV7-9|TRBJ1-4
CASSYPKQATNEKLFF
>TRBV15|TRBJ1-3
CATSRDHPGRTTGNTIYF
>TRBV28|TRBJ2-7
CASQTPTGGEQYF
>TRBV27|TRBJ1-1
CASSSRDSPRGKAFF
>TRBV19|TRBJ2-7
CASSNRTGGTYEQYF
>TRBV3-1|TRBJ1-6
CASSQGLYSPLHF
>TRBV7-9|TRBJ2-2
CASSRGQNTGELFF
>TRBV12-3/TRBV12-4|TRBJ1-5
CASTPDWLSNQPQHF
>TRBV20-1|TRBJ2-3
CSARLGTTDTQYF
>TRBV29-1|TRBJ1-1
CSVEWGTPEAFF
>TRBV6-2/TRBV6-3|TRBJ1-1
CASSEGIVYEAFF
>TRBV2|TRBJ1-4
CASRRDKATNEKLFF
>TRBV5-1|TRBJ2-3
CASRGLTSTDTQYF
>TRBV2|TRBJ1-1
CASREKTEAFF
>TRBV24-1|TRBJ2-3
CATSDRTGGEADTQYF
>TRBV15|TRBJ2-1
CATRTPVGGGAGNEQFF
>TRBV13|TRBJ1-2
CASSLRWAGDGTYGYTF
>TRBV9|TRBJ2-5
CASSVAPQYRGQETQYF
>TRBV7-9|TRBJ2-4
CASSASGGFGLDIQYF
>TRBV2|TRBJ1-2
CASLDRLRVDYGYTF
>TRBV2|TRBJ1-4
CASSEARPDATNEKLFF
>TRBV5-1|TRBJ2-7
CASSLGFGSSYEQYF
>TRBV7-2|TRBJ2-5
CASSSQSSQRETQYF
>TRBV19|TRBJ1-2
CASSPGRGTYGYTF
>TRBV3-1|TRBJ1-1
CASSPRGKSSTEAFF
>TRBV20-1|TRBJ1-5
CSAIQGSVDNQPQHF